These 10 T cell receptor beta chains originate from one sample sequenced in a study of blood T cell repertoires in COVID-19. Clones were read by immunoSEQ multiplex PCR, and TCRdb kept only the in-frame ones, dropping some. Of 25,000 to 30,000 clones in the sample, about 78% were seen once. Sequences were obtained from peripheral blood. The receptor set was obtained from a boy between 2 and 10 years old with active or convalescent COVID-19.

This clone was seen a single time. The chain recombines TRBV7-9 with TRBJ2-5, with 7 nucleotides matching TRBD1. The CDR3 has 14 residues. Trimming took 1 base from V and 5 from J; bases not matched to a gene: 4. Germline V lookup: CDR1 SEHNR, CDR2 FQNEAQ (reference sequence). The CDR3 is CASSLVGGAETQYF. The DNA for the CDR3 is TGTGCCAGCAGCTTAGTAGGGGGCGCTGAGACCCAGTACTTC.

The V call is TRBV4-2, the J call TRBJ1-1; D might be TRBD1 (6 bases). Deletions cut 0 bases from V and 9 bases from J, with 14 bases between. CDR1 and CDR2 (germline): LGHNA, YNFKEQ. The CDR3 is made up of 14 amino acids. CDR3 DNA: TGTGCCAGCAGCCAAGATGGGTACAGGGATAAAGCTTTCTTT. It yields the protein CASSQDGYRDKAFF.

This chain connects TRBV19 to TRBJ1-2; D perhaps matches TRBD1 (6 bases). The germline gives CDR1 LNHDA, CDR2 SQIVND (reference sequence). The CDR3 totals 13 residues. The V end lost 11 bases, the J end lost 8 bases, and 21 bases lay between the germline ends. CDR3 sequence reads: CAASTGKIRGYTF. The CDR3 DNA follows: TGTGCCGCAAGTACAGGGAAGATTCGGGGCTACACCTTC.

The J gene is TRBJ2-3, the V gene TRBV28; tentatively, D is TRBD2 (5 bases). Trimming stripped 7 bases from V and 5 bases from J, with 16 bases between. The CDR3 sequence is 14 residues long. The V gene's germline CDR1 is MDHEN and CDR2 SYDVKM. DNA for the CDR3: TGTGCCAGCAACGAGAGAGGGTGGGTAGATACGCAGTATTTT. It codes for CASNERGWVDTQYF.

V gene TRBV7-6 combines with J gene TRBJ2-7; 12 bases agree with TRBD2. The CDR3 sequence is 14 residues long. CDR1 SGHVS and CDR2 FNYEAQ come from the germline V gene. With 5 bases clipped from V and 3 bases from J, the junction kept 2 bases outside the gene matches. The CDR3 loop reads CASSPLAGGYEQYV. The CDR3 DNA reads TGTGCCAGCAGCCCACTAGCGGGGGGCTACGAGCAGTACGTC.

There are a few counts of this clone. V and J are TRBV7-2 and TRBJ2-7; maybe TRBD2 (6 bases). The CDR3 is 12 residues long. The ends were cut back, 4 bases at V and 3 bases at J, with 7 bases in the middle. CDR1 and CDR2 (germline): SGHTA, FQGNSA. CDR3 DNA sequence: TGTGCCAGCAGCTACGGGGGCTACGAGCAGTACTTC. Protein product: CASSYGGYEQYF.

This chain connects TRBV7-3 to TRBJ2-2, with 9 bases fitting TRBD1. The CDR3 covers 15 residues. Germline V lookup: CDR1 SGHTA, CDR2 FQGTGA. V gave up 6 bases and J gave up 3 bases; unmatched junction bases: 5. The CDR3 nucleotides read TGTGCCAGCAGTACCCGGGACAGGGACACCGGGGAGCTGTTTTTT. Amino acids: CASSTRDRDTGELFF.

The table lists this clone with a few counts. V is TRBV5-1 and J is TRBJ1-2; tentatively, D is TRBD1 (6 bases). This CDR3 contains 14 residues. Germline V CDR1 and CDR2: SGHRS, YFSETQ. V lost 0 bases and J lost 4, with 10 bases in between. The CDR3 loop reads CASSLAARGYGYTF. The CDR3 DNA sequence: TGCGCCAGCAGCTTGGCCGCCAGGGGCTATGGCTACACCTTC.

There are many counts of this clone. This chain connects TRBV27 to TRBJ1-2; the D gene is possibly TRBD1 (6 bases). The length of the CDR3 is 13 residues. Germline CDR1 and CDR2: MNHEY and SMNVEV (reference sequence). V gave up 5 bases and J gave up 8 bases, with 15 bases separating them. CDR3 loop: CASSPGQTRGYTF. The CDR3 DNA is TGTGCCAGCAGTCCGGGACAAACAAGAGGCTACACCTTC.

This rearrangement joins TRBV30 to TRBJ1-6; 10 positions agree with TRBD1. J lost 9 bases, V lost 1 base, and 6 bases had no gene match. Germline V gene lookup returns CDR1 GTSNPN and CDR2 SVGIG (reference sequence). There are 15 residues in the CDR3. This CDR3 is CAWSAGQGDISPLHF. The CDR3 DNA is TGTGCCTGGAGTGCAGGACAGGGGGATATTTCACCCCTCCACTTT.